Presented here are 17 T cell receptor beta chains from one specimen sequenced in a study of early T cells in non-severe SARS-CoV-2 infection. From the 5' RACE reads, TCRdb called clonotypes with MiXCR, one entry per CDR3 protein. The data hold around 55,000 distinct CDR3 sequences, with 5.5% to 8.5% observed a single time. Sequencing used whole blood, obtained at baseline. Every receptor here comes from an adult who was a healthcare worker with PCR-confirmed SARS-CoV-2 infection or an uninfected control (not recorded which).

This clonotype was detected many times. This chain joins TRBV7-3 and TRBJ2-2, with D possibly TRBD1 on 6 matching bases. Trimming removed 2 bases from V and 4 bases from J, with 20 bases in between. The V gene's germline CDR1 is SGHTA and CDR2 FQGTGA. This CDR3 spans 18 amino acids. The CDR3 here is CASSLPRLRTDGTGELFF. CDR3 DNA sequence: TGTGCCAGCAGCTTACCCAGACTTAGGACAGACGGCACCGGGGAGCTGTTTTTT.

This clonotype has a count of ten or more. The genes are TRBV27 and TRBJ1-1; D is unclear. V lost 3 bases, J lost 7 bases, and 12 bases lay in between. Germline loops: CDR1 MNHEY, CDR2 SMNVEV (reference sequence). The CDR3 contains 13 residues. The CDR3 DNA sequence: TGTGCCAGCAGTTTTCGTTCCCTGGGTGAAGCTTTCTTT. Encoded protein: CASSFRSLGEAFF.

This clonotype was seen many times. J is TRBJ1-3 and V is TRBV5-5; possibly TRBD1 for D (5 bases). V lost 3 bases and J lost 4, with 17 bases in between. The length of the CDR3 is 16 residues. Germline loops: CDR1 SGHKS, CDR2 YYEKEE (reference sequence). The CDR3, as DNA: TGTGCCAGCAGCTCGCTCGAGGGGTTTAAGGGAAACACCATATATTTT. Translating it yields CASSSLEGFKGNTIYF.

The rearrangement links TRBV21-1 to TRBJ1-6; TRBD1 was called by the table and not checked on the DNA. TRBV21-1 has pseudogene status. The CDR3 contains 19 residues. CDR3 nucleotides: TGTGCCAGCAGCAAAGCGACCAGGGGGCGGATCCCCTATAATTCACCCCTCCACTTT. Translating it yields CASSKATRGRIPYNSPLHF.

Ten or more counts support this clonotype. V usage is TRBV20-1 and J usage is TRBJ2-7; no definite D call. The CDR3 is 14 amino acids. Trimming removed 1 base at V and 6 bases at J, with 16 bases between. CDR1 is DFQATT, CDR2 SNEGSKA, per germline (reference sequence). CDR3 protein: CSARGLTPVSEQYF. The CDR3 bases are TGCAGTGCTAGAGGACTGACGCCGGTGAGCGAGCAGTACTTC.

This clonotype was detected many times. The gene calls are TRBV6-5 and TRBJ2-5, with D possibly being TRBD1 or TRBD2 (5 bases each). Trimming removed 8 bases from V and 2 bases from J, with 18 bases in between. Germline values: CDR1 MNHEY, CDR2 SVGAGI. This CDR3 has 15 amino acids. CDR3 coding DNA: TGTGCCAGCGCCGGGGCCGGCCCGATACAAGAGACCCAGTACTTC. It encodes CASAGAGPIQETQYF.

This clonotype showed up just a few times. The chain carries TRBV20-1 and TRBJ2-7; no clear D gene. Trimming shortened V by 3 bases and J by 7 bases, and 19 bases separated the two germline ends. Germline-derived CDR1 and CDR2 are DFQATT and SNEGSKA (reference sequence). CDR3 size: 14 residues. CDR3 nucleotide sequence: TGCAGTGCTAGTAGTAGGTCGGGCGTTTGGGAGCAGTACTTC. Protein product: CSASSRSGVWEQYF.

This clonotype has a handful of counts. The rearrangement links TRBV6-1 to TRBJ2-5, with TRBD2 as a possible D gene (7 bases). CDR3 size: 14 residues. Trimming took 7 bases from V and 4 from J, leaving 16 bases between them. In germline, CDR1 is MNHNS, CDR2 SASEGT. For the CDR3, the DNA is TGTGCCAGCATTGCCCCCGGGGGGCGAGAGACCCAGTACTTC. It translates to CASIAPGGRETQYF.

There are many counts of this clonotype. The gene calls are TRBV6-2 or TRBV6-3 and TRBJ2-3; D may correspond to TRBD1 or TRBD2 (5 bases each). Trimming removed 5 bases from V and 10 bases from J, with 19 bases in between. The length of the CDR3 is 14 residues. Looked up from germline, CDR1 is MNHEY and CDR2 is SVGEGT. The CDR3, as DNA: TGTGCCAGCAGTGGCCAGGAGCGCCGAGGGGCGCAGTATTTT. This sequence encodes CASSGQERRGAQYF.

The chain combines TRBV5-1 with TRBJ1-1, with 7 positions matching TRBD1. CDR3 size: 15 residues. CDR1 is SGHRS and CDR2 is YFSETQ in the germline V gene. V was clipped by 4 bases and J by 0 bases; unmatched bases: 6. The CDR3 DNA follows: TGCGCCAGCAGCCCGAGACAGGGCATGAACACTGAAGCTTTCTTT. Its protein is CASSPRQGMNTEAFF.

This clonotype came up a few times. The V gene is TRBV2, the J gene TRBJ1-1; D is perhaps TRBD1 (5 bases). The CDR3 extends over 10 amino acids. The germline CDR1 and CDR2 sequences are SNHLY and FYNNEI. V lost 8 bases and J 4 bases, leaving 5 bases between the germline ends. Here the CDR3 DNA reads TGTGCCAGCGGGGGCACTGAAGCTTTCTTT. The encoded protein is CASGGTEAFF.

Many counts were recorded for this clonotype. The genes are TRBV6-6 and TRBJ1-5; 8 bases fit TRBD1. The CDR3 has 13 amino acids. Trimming took 6 bases from V and 5 from J; bases not matched to a gene: 3. Germline V gives CDR1 MNHNY, CDR2 SVGAGI (reference sequence). The DNA for the CDR3 is TGTGCCAGCAGGGACAGGGCTGATCAGCCCCAGCATTTT. Encoded protein: CASRDRADQPQHF.

This clonotype appeared many times. This chain connects TRBV12-3 or TRBV12-4 to TRBJ2-1; 10 positions match TRBD1. The V and J ends lost 1 base and 7 bases, in that order; junction bases with no gene match: 1. The CDR3 extends over 14 amino acids. CDR3 residues: CASSLGQGANEQFF. DNA for the CDR3: TGTGCCAGCAGTTTAGGACAGGGGGCGAATGAGCAGTTCTTC.

This clonotype was seen repeatedly, ten times or more. V usage is TRBV19 and J usage is TRBJ1-1; 7 bases align to TRBD1. The CDR3 runs 14 residues. The germline V gene encodes CDR1 LNHDA and CDR2 SQIVND (reference sequence). J was trimmed by 7 bases and V by 8 bases; bases with no gene match: 13. The CDR3 loop reads CASREGAGVGEAFF. For the CDR3, the DNA is TGTGCCAGTCGAGAGGGGGCTGGTGTCGGTGAAGCTTTCTTT.

This clonotype has a count of ten or more. This sequence joins TRBV5-6 and TRBJ1-6, with D maybe TRBD1 (5 bases). Between the trimmed V and J ends, which lost 4 bases and 6 bases, there was a span of 14 bases. Germline CDR1 is SGHDT and CDR2 is YYEEEE. CDR3 length equals 15 residues. The CDR3 nucleotides are TGTGCCAGCAGCGCATGGGGCAGGAGTAATTCACCCCTCCACTTT. Amino acid sequence: CASSAWGRSNSPLHF.

Comment on this clonotype: A read error is possible here, since a much larger clone lies one base away. This sequence joins TRBV28 and TRBJ1-1; D is undetermined. CDR1 is MDHEN, CDR2 SYDVKM, per germline. The CDR3 is 11 residues long. The germline V and J ends were trimmed by 6 bases and 3 bases, with 5 bases remaining between them. Written as DNA, the CDR3 is TGTGCCAGCAGCACGGACACTGAAGCTTTCTTT. Its translation: CASSTDTEAFF.

This CDR3 reads CASSYRGGVAHTEAFF. CDR3 nucleotides: TGTGCCAGCAGTTACCGAGGCGGGGTAGCCCACACTGAAGCTTTCTTT. The chain joins TRBV6-6 to TRBJ1-1, with no clear D. CDR1 MNHNY and CDR2 SVGAGI come from the germline V gene (reference sequence). V was cut by 2 bases and J by 3 bases, with 16 bases left in between. This CDR3 region has 16 residues.